These 16 T cell receptor beta chains were sequenced from one sample in a study of vaccination and CD4 T cells after COVID-19. Their target antigens are unknown. The study sequenced cultured CD4+ T cell DNA using the Oncomine TCR Beta short-read assay. TCRdb recomputed calls from the PCR reads with MiXCR, one row per CDR3 protein. In the table there are more than 20,000 distinct CDR3 sequences, under 80% of which are singletons. Sample treatment: 10-day PBMC culture with coronavirus spike peptide pools or control peptides (ViraFEST assay). What was sequenced was CD4+ T cells from blood, cultured in vitro. The receptors derive from a human donor who had recovered from COVID-19.

The chain combines TRBV12-3 or TRBV12-4 with TRBJ2-2; 7 bases map to TRBD1. Trimming removed 6 bases from V and 6 bases from J; junction bases left unmatched: 7. The CDR3 contains 14 residues. CDR3 nucleotides: TGTGCCAGCAGACCACAGGGGATGGCCGGGGAGCTGTTTTTT. It specifies CASRPQGMAGELFF.

This clonotype has more than one count but fewer than ten. This sequence joins TRBV7-2 and TRBJ2-7; 9 nucleotides agree with TRBD2. CDR3 length equals 19 residues. Germline CDR1 and CDR2: SGHTA and FQGNSA. Trimming took 4 bases from V and 5 from J; bases not matched to a gene: 21. CDR3 nucleotides: TGTGCCAGCAGCTCCGGTCATGGGAGTGTAGCGGGAGTGAGGAACGAGCAGTACTTC. This encodes CASSSGHGSVAGVRNEQYF.

The chain is built from TRBV7-2 and TRBJ1-1, with D uncertain. The CDR3 runs 15 residues. V was clipped by 3 bases and J by 5 bases, with 16 bases between them. CDR1 is SGHTA and CDR2 is FQGNSA in the germline V gene. This CDR3 is CASSFRPGMGTEAFF. The CDR3 coding sequence is TGTGCCAGCAGCTTCAGACCCGGTATGGGGACTGAAGCTTTCTTT.

The chain carries TRBV7-3 and TRBJ2-6; D gene ambiguous. The CDR3 is 16 residues long. Germline V gene lookup returns CDR1 SGHTA and CDR2 FQGTGA. V was pared by 5 bases and J by 0 bases, with 11 bases between. CDR3 region: CASSPRSASGANVLTF. The DNA for the CDR3 is TGTGCCAGCAGCCCAAGGTCAGCCTCTGGGGCCAACGTCCTGACTTTC.

The V call is TRBV7-6, the J call TRBJ2-2, with D unresolved. This CDR3 region has 11 residues. V was pared by 5 bases and J by 5 bases, with 3 bases between. CDR1 is SGHVS and CDR2 is FNYEAQ in the germline V gene. As DNA, the CDR3 is TGTGCCAGCAGCCAAACCGGGGAGCTGTTTTTT. It encodes CASSQTGELFF.

The chain uses TRBV20-1 and TRBJ1-2; TRBD1 matches at 7 bases. This CDR3 is 17 amino acids long. Trimming at V came to 3 bases and at J to 4 bases, leaving 17 bases not matched to a gene. Per the germline V gene, CDR1 is DFQATT and CDR2 is SNEGSKA (reference sequence). The CDR3 sequence is CSARGGVRQGSSYGYTF. The CDR3 nucleotides are TGCAGTGCTAGGGGGGGGGTTAGACAGGGATCCTCCTATGGCTACACCTTC.

The chain uses TRBV2 and TRBJ1-6; the match to TRBD1 covers 7 bases. The CDR3 consists of 14 residues. J was trimmed by 4 bases and V by 8 bases; bases with no gene match: 5. Germline V gives CDR1 SNHLY, CDR2 FYNNEI. The CDR3 region has the DNA TGTGCCAGCCTAGACAGGGCGTATAATTCACCCCTCCACTTT. It specifies CASLDRAYNSPLHF. Full variable domain (rest looked up from reference TRBV2 and TRBJ1-6): EPEVTQTPSHQVTQMGQEVILRCVPISNHLYFYWYRQILGQKVEFLVSFYNNEISEKSEIFDDQFSVERPDGSNFTLKIRSTKLEDSAMYFCASLDRAYNSPLHFGNGTRLTVT.

DNA for the CDR3: TGTGCCAGCAGTAATCCGGGACAGGGGAGGTCCGGGGAGCTGTTTTTT. It is translated as CASSNPGQGRSGELFF. The chain combines TRBV27 with TRBJ2-2; 10 nucleotides match TRBD1. The V segment lost 5 bases and the J segment 6 bases; nucleotides outside the gene matches: 9. The CDR3 length is 16 residues. The V gene's germline CDR1 is MNHEY and CDR2 SMNVEV (reference sequence).

The J gene is TRBJ2-7, the V gene TRBV11-2, with 7 positions matching TRBD1. The ends lost 4 bases at V and 4 bases at J; junction bases unmatched: 4. Germline-derived CDR1 and CDR2 are SGHAT and FQNNGV. CDR3 length equals 13 residues. The CDR3 sequence is CASSSGTEYEQYF. The DNA for the CDR3 is TGTGCCAGCAGCTCCGGGACAGAGTACGAGCAGTACTTC. Combining the CDR3 with reference TRBV11-2 and TRBJ2-7 gives the whole variable domain EAGVAQSPRYKIIEKRQSVAFWCNPISGHATLYWYQQILGQGPKLLIQFQNNGVVDDSQLPKDRFSAERLKGVDSTLKIQPAKLEDSAVYLCASSSGTEYEQYFGPGTRLTVT.

The rearrangement links TRBV15 to TRBJ2-7; D gene unclear. V gave up 0 bases and J gave up 9 bases, with 9 bases separating them. CDR3 size: 12 residues. The germline V gene has CDR1 LNHNV and CDR2 YYDKDF (reference sequence). CDR3 in DNA: TGTGCCACCAGCAGAGATGAGGCTGGGCAGTACTTC. Translating gives CATSRDEAGQYF.

The gene calls are TRBV20-1 and TRBJ1-4, with D unresolved. Trimming left V 2 bases short and J 8 bases short, with 12 bases between. The CDR3 is 13 residues long. CDR1 is DFQATT, CDR2 SNEGSKA, per germline (reference sequence). The CDR3 loop is CSARPSHGEKLFF. In nucleotides, the CDR3 is TGCAGTGCTAGACCATCCCACGGGGAAAAACTGTTTTTT.

The chain employs TRBV20-1 and TRBJ2-7; TRBD2 might be the D (5 bases). Looked up from germline, CDR1 is DFQATT and CDR2 is SNEGSKA (reference sequence). Trimming removed 6 bases at V and 0 bases at J, with 12 bases between. The CDR3 is 13 amino acids. This CDR3 reads CSAPPGSSYEQYF. The DNA for the CDR3 is TGCAGTGCCCCCCCGGGGAGCTCCTACGAGCAGTACTTC.

J is TRBJ1-1 and V is TRBV18; D not resolved. V was pared by 4 bases and J by 3 bases, with 9 bases between. Germline loops: CDR1 KGHSH, CDR2 LQKENI. This CDR3 is built from 13 residues. CDR3 coding DNA: TGTGCCAGCTCACGGGAGAGCTACACTGAAGCTTTCTTT. It codes for CASSRESYTEAFF.

The chain joins TRBV5-1 to TRBJ1-5; D is unresolved. The CDR3 is 14 amino acids. V was trimmed by 0 bases and J by 5 bases, leaving 9 bases between them. CDR1 SGHRS and CDR2 YFSETQ come from the germline V gene. CDR3 region: CASSLVVGDQPQHF. The CDR3 nucleotides read TGCGCCAGCAGCTTGGTCGTCGGGGATCAGCCCCAGCATTTT.

The chain has TRBV30 and TRBJ1-6; D uncertain. The CDR3 consists of 14 residues. Per germline, CDR1 GTSNPN and CDR2 SVGIG (reference sequence). V lost 1 base and J 8 bases, leaving 12 bases between the germline ends. CDR3 bases: TGTGCCTGGAGTGCTGGCAGGAGGGATTCACCCCTCCACTTT. Amino acid sequence: CAWSAGRRDSPLHF.

V and J are TRBV7-2 and TRBJ1-5, with D unresolved. The CDR3 has 18 amino acids. V shed 5 bases and J shed 2 bases, with 22 bases lying between them. Germline CDR1 reads SGHTA; CDR2 reads FQGNSA. The CDR3 spells CASSPRMVGGVGNQPQHF. The CDR3 region has the DNA TGTGCCAGCAGCCCACGAATGGTCGGCGGTGTGGGCAATCAGCCCCAGCATTTT.